This TCR beta chain was documented in a study of radiotherapy plus CTLA-4 blockade in lung cancer. The study gave focal radiation plus ipilimumab CTLA-4 blockade to patients with chemo-refractory metastatic non-small-cell lung cancer. The data were produced by immunoSEQ multiplex PCR, yet TCRdb's version contains in-frame clones alone and is incomplete. Among 35,000 to 40,000 clones listed, roughly 72% were seen once. Study conclusions and caveats: Clones of tumor-derived TCRs expanded in blood after radiotherapy plus ipilimumab.

On this clone: Its antigen is not identified.

Germline V CDR1 and CDR2: SGHNT, YYREEE (reference sequence). V trimming: 5 bases; J trimming: 2 bases; junction bases outside the gene matches: 10. This CDR3 spans 18 amino acids. The source material was peripheral blood, sampled from a patient treated with radiotherapy plus ipilimumab. The receptor was derived from a human donor with non-small cell lung cancer who had stable disease on radiotherapy plus ipilimumab. The J gene is TRBJ2-3, the V gene TRBV5-4, with 14 bases aligning to TRBD2. This CDR3 is CASRMGRTSGGNTDTQYF. CDR3 nucleotide sequence: TGTGCCAGCAGGATGGGTAGGACTAGCGGGGGGAACACAGATACGCAGTATTTT.